This T cell receptor beta chain was observed in a study of neurological immune-mediated disorders. Across the whole study: Disease course was recorded as relapsing-remitting for around 31 and secondary progressive for about 9% of the 34 multiple sclerosis patients.

The sample holds many counts of this clonotype. Germline lookup yields CDR1 DFQATT and CDR2 SNEGSKA (reference sequence). The CDR3 sequence is 17 residues long. V lost 3 bases and J lost 2, with 21 bases in between. The method for making cDNA was 5'RACE, and it used 10-nucleotide random UMIs. Whenever a sequencing run was performed, it yielded over 190 million TCR-beta sequences from 15-18 subjects. One entry per CDR3 protein results from TCRdb running MiXCR on the 5' RACE reads. Of tens of thousands of distinct CDR3 sequences listed, roughly 3.5% are singletons. The sample was PBMCs. The chain uses TRBV20-1 and TRBJ2-3; D tentatively reads TRBD1 or TRBD2 (6 bases each). The receptor's source is a woman in her fifties or sixties with multiple sclerosis. The CDR3, as DNA: TGCAGTGCTAGTATAGGGGGGCAACGCTATCTCACAGATACGCAGTATTTT. It translates to CSASIGGQRYLTDTQYF.